Listed here are 10 T cell receptor beta chains from one sample, sequenced in a study of blood T cells in healthy people across ages. Using a J-beta primer mix together with a sample-barcoded 5' primer, a second PCR was run for about 7 to 12 cycles. TCRdb re-called the 5' RACE reads through MiXCR, storing one row per CDR3 protein. The sample has around 1,800,000 distinct CDR3 sequences, about two fifths seen once; the top ten hold roughly 24%. Sequenced input: blood. The receptors shown here come from a human donor in good health.

Comments on this clonotype: The junction departs from germline at one end; a sequencing error may be responsible. The chain couples TRBV7-3 to TRBJ2-5, with 8 bases identical to TRBD2. Germline values: CDR1 SGHTA, CDR2 FQGTGA. This CDR3 is 15 amino acids long. The CDR3 reads CASSLNGGAVETQYF. CDR3 DNA: TGTGCCAGTAGCTTAAACGGGGGGGCCGTCGAGACCCAGTACTTC.

The rearrangement links TRBV7-6 to TRBJ2-4; 7 positions agree with TRBD2. The J call may be mistaken, given a closer DNA end match to TRBJ2-7. Per germline, CDR1 SGHVS and CDR2 FNYEAQ. This CDR3 comprises 13 residues. CDR3 amino acids: CASSNPSSGEQYF. In nucleotides, the CDR3 is TGTGCCAGCAGCAACCCCTCTAGCGGCGAGCAGTACTTC.

V gene TRBV2 combines with J gene TRBJ1-2, with 7 bases fitting TRBD1. CDR3 size: 14 residues. Unmatched junction bases numbered 11, after V lost 5 bases and J lost 8 bases. Germline CDR1 reads SNHLY; CDR2 reads FYNNEI. The chain's CDR3 is CASSSAGTVSGYTF. The DNA for the CDR3 is TGTGCCAGCAGTTCGGCCGGGACAGTATCCGGCTACACCTTC.

This clonotype occurred a few times. V usage is TRBV20-1 and J usage is TRBJ2-3; possibly TRBD2 for D (6 bases). The V gene lost 5 bases and the J gene lost 5 bases, with 23 bases spanning the gap. From germline, CDR1 is DFQATT and CDR2 SNEGSKA (reference sequence). This CDR3 is built from 16 residues. The chain's CDR3 is CSARNTGDPYLDTQYF. The CDR3, as DNA: TGCAGTGCTCGGAACACGGGGGACCCCTACCTAGATACGCAGTATTTT.

The rearrangement uses TRBV4-1 and TRBJ2-3, with D possibly being TRBD2 (6 bases). The V and J ends lost 6 bases and 1 base respectively, with 17 bases between them. CDR3 length equals 16 residues. Germline values: CDR1 MGHRA, CDR2 YSYEKL. CDR3 amino acids: CASSPSSGHGTDTQYF. Written as DNA, the CDR3 is TGCGCCAGCAGTCCAAGTAGCGGACACGGCACAGATACGCAGTATTTT.

This clonotype was counted between two and nine times. The chain recombines TRBV12-3 or TRBV12-4 with TRBJ2-5, with 14 bases that match TRBD2. The CDR3 has 17 amino acids. After removal of 5 bases from V and 5 bases from J, the junction contained 10 bases not matched to a gene. This CDR3 reads CASSPGGLAGAGETQYF. CDR3 DNA sequence: TGTGCCAGCAGTCCCGGGGGACTAGCGGGGGCAGGGGAGACCCAGTACTTC.

The rearrangement joins TRBV3-1 to TRBJ1-4, with TRBD1 matching 9 bases. Unmatched junction bases numbered 6, after V lost 3 bases and J lost 7 bases. The CDR3 extends over 15 amino acids. From germline, CDR1 is LGHDT and CDR2 YNNKEL (reference sequence). CDR3 in amino acids: CASSHHPGQGEKLFF. The CDR3 region has the DNA TGTGCCAGCAGCCACCATCCGGGACAGGGTGAAAAACTGTTTTTT.

This sequence joins TRBV6-6 and TRBJ2-7, with D unresolved. This CDR3 spans 13 amino acids. V lost 0 bases, J lost 10 bases, and 13 bases lay in between. Germline CDR1 MNHNY, CDR2 SVGAGI (reference sequence). CDR3 in DNA: TGTGCCAGCAGTTACTCCCCCCCGTCCGACCAGTACTTC. Translating gives CASSYSPPSDQYF.

The chain joins TRBV15 to TRBJ2-1; 7 bases agree with TRBD1. There are 15 residues in the CDR3. The J segment lost 8 bases and the V segment lost 1 base, leaving 8 bases of the junction unmatched. The germline CDR1 and CDR2 sequences are LNHNV and YYDKDF (reference sequence). The CDR3 spells CATSRVVTGNDEQFF. The CDR3 region has the DNA TGTGCCACCAGCAGAGTAGTGACAGGGAACGATGAGCAGTTCTTC.

This chain uses TRBV6-5 with TRBJ1-2; 7 bases map to TRBD1. The CDR3 totals 16 residues. With 2 bases clipped from V and 0 bases from J, the junction kept 6 bases outside the gene matches. Germline V lookup: CDR1 MNHEY, CDR2 SVGAGI. The CDR3 protein is CASSYVQGRANYGYTF. The DNA for the CDR3 is TGTGCCAGCAGTTACGTACAGGGGCGGGCTAACTATGGCTACACCTTC.